This T cell receptor (beta chain) was documented in a study of cytomegalovirus exposure and HLA in healthy donors. The primer mix had 60 Vbeta and 13 Jbeta primers. Assay: immunoSEQ multiplex PCR; the TCRdb copy retains only in-frame clones and omits some. In the table there are fewer than 60,000 clones, approximately 84% of which are singletons. Germline-derived CDR1 and CDR2 are SQVTM and ANQGSEA. V gave up 6 bases and J gave up 0 bases, with 10 bases separating them. The CDR3 has 13 amino acids. Study conclusions and caveats: Cytomegalovirus status was reportedly diagnosed by the classifier with high sensitivity and specificity. Later on, an analysis found that several of the most significant clusters appeared to be linked to common viral pathogens, which included parvovirus B19.

Of note for this clone: What it recognizes is unknown.

This chain joins TRBV29-1 and TRBJ2-3; possible D gene TRBD2, 5 bases. The receptor comes from a man aged 50-60 years in good health and CMV-seronegative. The sample consisted of PBMCs. The chain's CDR3 is CSVGGTSTDTQYF. CDR3 nucleotides: TGCAGCGTCGGAGGTACTAGCACAGATACGCAGTATTTT.